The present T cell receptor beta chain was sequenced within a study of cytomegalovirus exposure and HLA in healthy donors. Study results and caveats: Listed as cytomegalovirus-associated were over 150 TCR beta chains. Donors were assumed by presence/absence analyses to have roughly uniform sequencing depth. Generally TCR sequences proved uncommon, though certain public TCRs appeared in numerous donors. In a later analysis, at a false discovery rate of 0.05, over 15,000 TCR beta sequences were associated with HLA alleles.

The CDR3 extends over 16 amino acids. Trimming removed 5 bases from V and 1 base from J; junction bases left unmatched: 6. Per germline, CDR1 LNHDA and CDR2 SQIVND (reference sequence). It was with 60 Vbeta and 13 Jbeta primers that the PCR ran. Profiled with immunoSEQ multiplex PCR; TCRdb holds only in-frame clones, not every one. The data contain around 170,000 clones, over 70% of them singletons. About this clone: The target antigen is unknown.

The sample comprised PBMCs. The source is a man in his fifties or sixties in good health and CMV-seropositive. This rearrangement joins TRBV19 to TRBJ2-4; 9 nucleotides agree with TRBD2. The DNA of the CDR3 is TGTGCCAGTAGTCGTCTAGCGGGGTCCGCCAAAAACATTCAGTACTTC. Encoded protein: CASSRLAGSAKNIQYF.